The next 29 T cell receptor beta chains were all read from a single sample in a study of blood T cell repertoires in COVID-19. The assay was immunoSEQ multiplex PCR, and TCRdb's table has in-frame clones only and misses some. The table shows almost 200,000 clones, with around 90% occurring only once. The sample taken for sequencing was PBMCs or T cells enriched from blood (not recorded which). All receptors come from a woman aged 18-29 years who had recovered from COVID-19.

The chain joins TRBV6-5 to TRBJ2-7, with TRBD1 matching over 10 bases. The CDR3 consists of 13 residues. Germline V gene data show CDR1 as MNHEY and CDR2 as SVGAGI. V lost 4 bases and J lost 3; bases outside the gene matches: 0. CDR3 DNA sequence: TGTGCCAGCAGTTGGGACAGGGGCTACGAGCAGTACTTC. The encoded protein is CASSWDRGYEQYF.

V is TRBV7-9 and J is TRBJ2-5; 9 bases align to TRBD1. Germline V CDR1 and CDR2: SEHNR, FQNEAQ (reference sequence). The CDR3 length is 16 residues. The junction had 12 bases not matched to a gene; V was cut back by 5 bases and J by 5 bases. CDR3 coding DNA: TGTGCCAGCAGCCTACCGGGACAGGGTGGAAAGGAGACCCAGTACTTC. Translation: CASSLPGQGGKETQYF.

This sequence joins TRBV28 and TRBJ1-1; a weak D match, TRBD1 (6 bases). In germline, CDR1 is MDHEN, CDR2 SYDVKM. The CDR3 has 14 residues. Between the trimmed V and J ends, which lost 5 bases and 0 bases, there was a span of 10 bases. The CDR3 region is CASSEGGMNTEAFF. In nucleotides, the CDR3 is TGTGCCAGCAGTGAGGGGGGGATGAACACTGAAGCTTTCTTT.

The chain joins TRBV28 to TRBJ2-3; a possible D gene is TRBD1 (5 bases). The germline V and J ends were trimmed by 2 bases and 2 bases, with 20 bases remaining between them. The germline V gene encodes CDR1 MDHEN and CDR2 SYDVKM. The CDR3 is made up of 18 amino acids. CDR3 nucleotide sequence: TGTGCCAGCAGTTTACCCCCAACAGGCCCCTACACCACAGATACGCAGTATTTT. Amino acid sequence: CASSLPPTGPYTTDTQYF.

V is TRBV5-1 and J is TRBJ2-2, with 7 positions matching TRBD1. Trimming took 4 bases from V and 4 from J; bases not matched to a gene: 10. Per germline, CDR1 SGHRS and CDR2 YFSETQ. The CDR3 sequence is 16 residues long. CDR3 sequence reads: CASSLKGAVGTGELFF. CDR3 in DNA: TGCGCCAGCAGCCTAAAGGGGGCGGTCGGCACCGGGGAGCTGTTTTTT. The whole variable domain, filled in from reference TRBV5-1 and TRBJ2-2, reads KAGVTQTPRYLIKTRGQQVTLSCSPISGHRSVSWYQQTPGQGLQFLFEYFSETQRNKGNFPGRFSGRQFSNSRSEMNVSTLELGDSALYLCASSLKGAVGTGELFFGEGSRLTVL.

The V call is TRBV9, the J call TRBJ1-3; perhaps TRBD1 as D (5 bases). Germline V lookup: CDR1 SGDLS, CDR2 YYNGEE. Trimming pared 4 bases from V and 0 bases from J, leaving 14 bases between. There are 16 residues in the CDR3. The chain's CDR3 is CASSIYAGLSGNTIYF. In nucleotides, the CDR3 is TGTGCCAGCAGCATTTACGCGGGACTCTCTGGAAACACCATATATTTT.

The chain carries TRBV9 and TRBJ1-1, with D perhaps matching TRBD1 (5 bases). Germline CDR1 is SGDLS and CDR2 is YYNGEE. The CDR3 contains 16 residues. V was cut by 2 bases and J by 3 bases, with 17 bases left in between. The DNA for the CDR3 is TGTGCCAGCAGCGTCACAGGTTATCGCCAGGACACTGAAGCTTTCTTT. It codes for CASSVTGYRQDTEAFF.

The chain has TRBV7-9 and TRBJ1-4; TRBD1 is a possible D gene (5 bases). The CDR3 totals 15 residues. V was clipped by 4 bases and J by 5 bases, with 14 bases between them. Germline values: CDR1 SEHNR, CDR2 FQNEAQ (reference sequence). CDR3 DNA sequence: TGTGCCAGCAGCTCCACAGGTCGAATAAATGAAAAACTGTTTTTT. This codes for CASSSTGRINEKLFF.

The genes are TRBV19 and TRBJ1-1; D remains ambiguous. Trimming took 0 bases from V and 6 from J, leaving 14 bases between them. Germline V CDR1 and CDR2: LNHDA, SQIVND (reference sequence). The CDR3 length is 15 residues. The CDR3 DNA follows: TGTGCCAGTAGTATAGATCGGACGGCGGGCCCTGAAGCTTTCTTT. Amino acid sequence: CASSIDRTAGPEAFF. The full variable domain, with the rest looked up from reference TRBV19 and TRBJ1-1, is DGGITQSPKYLFRKEGQNVTLSCEQNLNHDAMYWYRQDPGQGLRLIYYSQIVNDFQKGDIAEGYSVSREKKESFPLTVTSAQKNPTAFYLCASSIDRTAGPEAFFGQGTRLTVV.

J is TRBJ2-7 and V is TRBV5-4; 11 bases align to TRBD1. This CDR3 has 15 amino acids. Looked up from germline, CDR1 is SGHNT and CDR2 is YYREEE (reference sequence). Unmatched junction bases numbered 8, after V lost 6 bases and J lost 3 bases. The CDR3 DNA follows: TGTGCCAGCACCAAAGGACAGGGGGCCGGCTACGAGCAGTACTTC. As protein: CASTKGQGAGYEQYF.

This clone has a single count. The gene calls are TRBV27 and TRBJ1-5; 7 nucleotides line up with TRBD1. The germline CDR1 and CDR2 sequences are MNHEY and SMNVEV (reference sequence). With V trimmed by 3 bases and J by 5 bases, 7 bases remained unmatched. The CDR3 totals 15 residues. This CDR3 reads CASSFGRGRDQPQHF. The DNA for the CDR3 is TGTGCCAGCAGTTTTGGTAGGGGGCGGGATCAGCCCCAGCATTTT.

The chain links TRBV5-5 to TRBJ1-1, with D maybe TRBD1 (6 bases). CDR1 is SGHKS and CDR2 is YYEKEE in the germline V gene (reference sequence). CDR3 length: 16 residues. Trimming removed 2 bases at V and 1 base at J, with 15 bases between. CDR3 coding DNA: TGTGCCAGCAGCTTCAGGGCCAGGGGAACGAACACTGAAGCTTTCTTT. Encoded protein: CASSFRARGTNTEAFF.

This rearrangement joins TRBV28 to TRBJ1-2, with 9 bases lining up with TRBD1. The CDR3 contains 17 residues. V gave up 5 bases and J gave up 8 bases; unmatched junction bases: 18. Germline V gene sequence: CDR1 MDHEN, CDR2 SYDVKM. CDR3 residues: CASSQGEGQGGSIGYTF. CDR3 sequence (DNA): TGTGCCAGCAGTCAAGGGGAGGGACAGGGAGGATCCATAGGCTACACCTTC.

Concerning this clone: The junction and the germline gene differ at one end; a read error may be behind it. The V gene is TRBV5-1, the J gene TRBJ2-5; perhaps TRBD1 as D (6 bases). Germline V lookup: CDR1 SGHRS, CDR2 YFSETQ. This CDR3 contains 11 residues. This chain's CDR3 is CASSFTGTRYF. The CDR3 DNA sequence: TGCGCCAGCAGCTTTACAGGGACCCGGTACTTC.

This clone has ten or more counts. The chain employs TRBV6-1 and TRBJ1-2; D might be TRBD1 (5 bases). The CDR3 length is 13 residues. V shed 1 base and J shed 6 bases, with 9 bases lying between them. Germline assignment: CDR1 MNHNS and CDR2 SASEGT. Here the CDR3 DNA reads TGTGCCAGCAGTGAAGGGGGCAGCCATGGCTACACCTTC. Amino acid sequence: CASSEGGSHGYTF.

The V gene is TRBV3-1 (or the pseudogene TRBV3-2), the J gene TRBJ2-4, with 9 bases matching TRBD2. From germline, CDR1 is LGHDT and CDR2 YNNKEL (reference sequence). This CDR3 is 18 amino acids long. V gave up 1 base and J gave up 3 bases; unmatched junction bases: 10. The CDR3 region has the DNA TGTGCCAGCAGCCAAGTTTATGCGGGGGGGCAGGACAAAAACATTCAGTACTTC. Its protein product is CASSQVYAGGQDKNIQYF.

The chain is built from TRBV4-2 and TRBJ2-1; possible D gene TRBD2, 5 bases. CDR1 and CDR2 (germline): LGHNA, YNFKEQ. Trimming shortened V by 0 bases and J by 0 bases, and 6 bases separated the two germline ends. This CDR3 region has 15 residues. The CDR3 loop reads CASSQESGSYNEQFF. CDR3 sequence (DNA): TGTGCCAGCAGCCAAGAAAGCGGCTCCTACAATGAGCAGTTCTTC.

The chain combines TRBV5-1 with TRBJ2-1; 11 bases agree with TRBD1. The CDR3 runs to 19 residues. Germline loops: CDR1 SGHRS, CDR2 YFSETQ. With V trimmed by 4 bases and J by 0 bases, 12 bases remained unmatched. The CDR3 here is CASSPGQGAFLSSYNEQFF. As DNA, the CDR3 is TGCGCCAGCAGCCCTGGACAGGGGGCCTTTCTAAGCTCCTACAATGAGCAGTTCTTC.

The chain is built from TRBV6-2 or TRBV6-3 and TRBJ1-6; the D is unclear. Germline assignment: CDR1 MNHEY and CDR2 SVGEGT. This CDR3 has 16 residues. V was clipped by 2 bases and J by 7 bases, with 15 bases between them. The CDR3 region is CASSYLAGGSNSPLHF. In DNA, the CDR3 is TGTGCCAGCAGTTACCTCGCAGGAGGGAGCAATTCACCCCTCCACTTT.

This chain connects TRBV28 to TRBJ2-3, with 10 bases matching TRBD2. J lost 8 bases, V lost 9 bases, and 11 bases had no gene match. Germline-derived CDR1 and CDR2 are MDHEN and SYDVKM. This CDR3 comprises 14 residues. CDR3 sequence: CASGQAGGLGTQYF. The CDR3 DNA reads as TGTGCCAGTGGTCAAGCGGGGGGGCTAGGTACGCAGTATTTT.

This sequence joins TRBV6-1 and TRBJ1-5, with 8 nucleotides matching TRBD1. The CDR3 consists of 14 residues. The germline V gene encodes CDR1 MNHNS and CDR2 SASEGT. The V segment lost 3 bases and the J segment 2 bases; nucleotides outside the gene matches: 0. CDR3 loop: CASSETGGNQPQHF. CDR3 DNA: TGTGCCAGCAGTGAGACAGGGGGCAATCAGCCCCAGCATTTT.

The gene calls are TRBV6-5 and TRBJ2-7; 10 positions match TRBD1. The V and J ends lost 7 bases and 2 bases, in that order; junction bases with no gene match: 5. CDR1 and CDR2 (germline): MNHEY, SVGAGI. The CDR3 contains 14 residues. The CDR3 loop is CASTRQGAPYEQYF. The CDR3 coding sequence is TGTGCCAGCACTCGACAGGGGGCTCCCTACGAGCAGTACTTC.

This clone was seen only once. V is TRBV5-1 and J is TRBJ2-5; tentative D call: TRBD2 (6 bases). The CDR3 is 14 residues long. Germline V gives CDR1 SGHRS, CDR2 YFSETQ. Trimming pared 4 bases from V and 4 bases from J, leaving 14 bases between. The CDR3: CASSPGLSPETQYF. CDR3 coding DNA: TGCGCCAGCAGCCCGGGACTCTCCCCAGAGACCCAGTACTTC.

This sequence joins TRBV5-6 and TRBJ2-1; 10 nucleotides agree with TRBD2. CDR3 length equals 19 residues. The V and J ends lost 4 bases and 4 bases, in that order; junction bases with no gene match: 17. The germline gives CDR1 SGHDT, CDR2 YYEEEE. The CDR3 DNA sequence: TGTGCCAGCAGCCACCTCCCCACCCCGACTAGCGGGCCTTACAATGAGCAGTTCTTC. It is translated as CASSHLPTPTSGPYNEQFF. The whole variable domain, remainder taken from reference TRBV5-6 and TRBJ2-1, is DAGVTQSPTHLIKTRGQQVTLRCSPKSGHDTVSWYQQALGQGPQFIFQYYEEEERQRGNFPDRFSGHQFPNYSSELNVNALLLGDSALYLCASSHLPTPTSGPYNEQFFGPGTRLTVL.

The chain employs TRBV9 and TRBJ1-1; D perhaps matches TRBD1 (5 bases). Trimming cost V 1 base and J 8 bases, with 12 bases left between them. Per the germline V gene, CDR1 is SGDLS and CDR2 is YYNGEE. The CDR3 is 13 residues long. The CDR3 loop is CASSVQTSGEAFF. The CDR3 bases are TGTGCCAGCAGCGTACAGACCTCAGGGGAAGCTTTCTTT.

This chain joins TRBV7-9 and TRBJ2-7; possibly TRBD2 for D (5 bases). The V gene's germline CDR1 is SEHNR and CDR2 FQNEAQ (reference sequence). The CDR3 sequence is 14 residues long. V lost 2 bases, J lost 2 bases, and 10 bases lay in between. The CDR3, as DNA: TGTGCCAGCAGCTTAAGTCCCGGGACCTACGAGCAGTACTTC. Translating gives CASSLSPGTYEQYF. The complete variable domain, with remaining parts taken from reference TRBV7-9 and TRBJ2-7, reads DTGVSQNPRHKITKRGQNVTFRCDPISEHNRLYWYRQTLGQGPEFLTYFQNEAQLEKSRLLSDRFSAERPKGSFSTLEIQRTEQGDSAMYLCASSLSPGTYEQYFGPGTRLTVT.

The chain joins TRBV13 to TRBJ1-2; D gene ambiguous. The V end was cut by 3 bases, the J end by 2 bases, with 13 bases between. From germline, CDR1 is PRHDT and CDR2 FYEKMQ (reference sequence). The CDR3 totals 15 residues. This CDR3 reads CASSFLAQANYGYTF. The CDR3 region has the DNA TGTGCCAGCAGCTTTCTGGCCCAGGCAAACTATGGCTACACCTTC. Supplemented by reference TRBV13 and TRBJ1-2, the full variable domain reads AAGVIQSPRHLIKEKRETATLKCYPIPRHDTVYWYQQGPGQDPQFLISFYEKMQSDKGSIPDRFSAQQFSDYHSELNMSSLELGDSALYFCASSFLAQANYGYTFGSGTRLTVV.

The V and J genes are TRBV11-2 and TRBJ1-2; 12 nucleotides line up with TRBD1. The CDR3 sequence is 14 residues long. The germline CDR1 and CDR2 sequences are SGHAT and FQNNGV. Germline trimming cut 3 bases from V and 7 bases from J; bases unmatched to any gene: 3. This CDR3 reads CASSFGTGGAGYTF. In DNA form, the CDR3 reads TGTGCCAGCAGCTTTGGGACAGGGGGCGCTGGCTACACCTTC.

V gene TRBV4-1 combines with J gene TRBJ2-1; 11 nucleotides agree with TRBD2. CDR1 is MGHRA, CDR2 YSYEKL, per germline. This CDR3 is 18 amino acids long. J was trimmed by 0 bases and V by 6 bases; bases with no gene match: 10. The DNA of the CDR3 is TGCGCCAGCAGACTATTAGCGGGGGGGCTAAGCTCCTACAATGAGCAGTTCTTC. Amino acids: CASRLLAGGLSSYNEQFF.